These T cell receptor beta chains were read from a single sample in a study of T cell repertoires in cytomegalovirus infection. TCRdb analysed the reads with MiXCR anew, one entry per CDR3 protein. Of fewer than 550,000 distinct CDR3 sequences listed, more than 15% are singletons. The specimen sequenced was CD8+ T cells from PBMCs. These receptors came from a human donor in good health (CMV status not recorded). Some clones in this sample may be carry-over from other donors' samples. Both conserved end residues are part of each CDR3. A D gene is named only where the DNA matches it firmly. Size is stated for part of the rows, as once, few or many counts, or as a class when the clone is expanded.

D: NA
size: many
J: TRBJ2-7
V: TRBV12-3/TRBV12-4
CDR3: CASSFLNYEQYF
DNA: TGTGCCAGCAGTTTCCTCAACTACGAGCAGTACTTC

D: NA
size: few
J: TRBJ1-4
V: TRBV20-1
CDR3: CSARDRSRERAVFF
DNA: TGCAGTGCTAGAGATAGATCTAGGGAACGCGCAGTGTTTTTT

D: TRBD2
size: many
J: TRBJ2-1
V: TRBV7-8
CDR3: CASSLAMIAGGSSYNEQFF
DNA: TGTGCCAGCAGCTTAGCGATGATAGCGGGGGGGAGCTCCTACAATGAGCAGTTCTTC

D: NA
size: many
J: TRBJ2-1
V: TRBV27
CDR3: CASSLGQAVGEQFF
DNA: TGTGCCAGCAGTTTAGGGCAGGCCGTCGGTGAGCAGTTCTTC

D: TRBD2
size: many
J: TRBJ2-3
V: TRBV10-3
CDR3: CAIGGLAGVTTDTQYF
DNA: TGTGCCATCGGAGGGCTAGCGGGAGTCACGACAGATACGCAGTATTTT

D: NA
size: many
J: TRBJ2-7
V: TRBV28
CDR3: CASTPPRGRTYEQYF
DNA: TGTGCCAGCACCCCCCCAAGGGGAAGGACCTACGAGCAGTACTTC

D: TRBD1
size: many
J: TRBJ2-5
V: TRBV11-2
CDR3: CASSLNPGQGAETQYF
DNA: TGTGCCAGCAGCTTAAACCCAGGACAGGGGGCAGAGACCCAGTACTTC

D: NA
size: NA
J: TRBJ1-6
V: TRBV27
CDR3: CASSLSGDLSYNSPLHF
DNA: TGTGCCAGCAGTTTATCAGGGGATCTCTCCTATAATTCACCCCTCCACTTT

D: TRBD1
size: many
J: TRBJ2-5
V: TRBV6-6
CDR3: CASNPTGGLETQYF
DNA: TGTGCCAGCAATCCGACAGGGGGCCTGGAGACCCAGTACTTC

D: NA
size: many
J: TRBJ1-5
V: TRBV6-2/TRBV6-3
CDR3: CASSYSSGNQPQHF
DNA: TGTGCCAGCAGTTACTCTTCGGGCAATCAGCCCCAGCATTTT

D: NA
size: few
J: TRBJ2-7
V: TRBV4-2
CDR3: CASSQDPDRLFYEQYF
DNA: TGTGCCAGCAGCCAAGACCCCGACAGACTTTTCTACGAGCAGTACTTC

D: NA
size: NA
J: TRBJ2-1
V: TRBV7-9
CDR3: CASRLTGNEQFF
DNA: TGTGCCAGCAGACTAACAGGGAATGAGCAGTTCTTC

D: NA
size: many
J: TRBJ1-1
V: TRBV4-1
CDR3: CASSTRNTEAFF
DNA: TGCGCCAGCAGCACTAGGAACACTGAAGCTTTCTTT

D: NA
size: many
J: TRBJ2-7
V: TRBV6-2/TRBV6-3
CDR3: CASSYLEVPYEQYF
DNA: TGTGCCAGCAGTTATTTGGAAGTTCCCTACGAGCAGTACTTC

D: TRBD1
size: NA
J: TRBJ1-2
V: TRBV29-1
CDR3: CSVVGTGFLDGYTF
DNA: TGCAGCGTTGTCGGGACAGGGTTTCTGGATGGCTACACCTTC

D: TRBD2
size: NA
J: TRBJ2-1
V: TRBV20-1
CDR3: CSASPGGPSSYSEQFF
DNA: TGCAGTGCTAGCCCGGGGGGTCCCTCCTCCTACAGTGAGCAGTTCTTC

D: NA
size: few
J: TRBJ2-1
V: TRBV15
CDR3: CATSTDLANEQFF
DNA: TGTGCCACCAGCACCGACCTAGCGAATGAGCAGTTCTTC

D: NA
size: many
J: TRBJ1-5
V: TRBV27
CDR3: CASKFWRGGKNDQPQHF
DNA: TGTGCCAGCAAATTCTGGCGGGGGGGGAAAAACGATCAGCCCCAGCATTTT

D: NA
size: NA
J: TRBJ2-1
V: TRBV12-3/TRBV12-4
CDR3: CASTDQDSNEQFF
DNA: TGTGCCAGCACTGACCAGGACAGCAATGAGCAGTTCTTC

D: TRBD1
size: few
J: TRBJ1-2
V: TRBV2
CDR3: CASGGTGEIYGYTF
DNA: TGTGCCAGCGGAGGGACAGGGGAGATCTATGGCTACACCTTC

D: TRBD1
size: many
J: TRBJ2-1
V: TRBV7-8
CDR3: CASTSVKGATSYNEQFF
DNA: TGTGCCAGCACCTCGGTCAAGGGGGCTACGTCTTACAATGAGCAGTTCTTC

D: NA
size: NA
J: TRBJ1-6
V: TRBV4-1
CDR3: CASSQDTASGDSPLHF
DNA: TGCGCCAGCAGCCAAGATACCGCGTCCGGGGATTCACCCCTCCACTTT

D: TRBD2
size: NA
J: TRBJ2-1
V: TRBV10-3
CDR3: CAIRSVAGANEQFF
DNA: TGTGCCATCAGATCGGTGGCGGGAGCTAATGAGCAGTTCTTC

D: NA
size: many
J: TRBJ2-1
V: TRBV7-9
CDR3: CASSLQNYNEQFF
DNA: TGTGCCAGCAGCTTACAGAACTACAATGAGCAGTTCTTC

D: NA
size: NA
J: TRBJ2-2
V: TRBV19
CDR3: CASRTLGGGNTGELFF
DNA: TGTGCCAGTAGGACTCTGGGAGGGGGCAACACCGGGGAGCTGTTTTTT

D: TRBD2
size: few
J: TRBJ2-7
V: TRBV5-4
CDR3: CASSQTSGSTHEQYF
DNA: TGTGCCAGCAGCCAGACTAGCGGGAGTACCCACGAGCAGTACTTC

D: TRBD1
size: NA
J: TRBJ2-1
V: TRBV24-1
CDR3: CATSALGQNNEQFF
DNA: TGTGCCACCAGTGCCCTGGGACAGAACAATGAGCAGTTCTTC

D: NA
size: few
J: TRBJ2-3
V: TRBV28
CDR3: CASSFPLMTRTADTQYF
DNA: TGTGCCAGCAGTTTCCCCCTCATGACCCGGACAGCAGATACGCAGTATTTT